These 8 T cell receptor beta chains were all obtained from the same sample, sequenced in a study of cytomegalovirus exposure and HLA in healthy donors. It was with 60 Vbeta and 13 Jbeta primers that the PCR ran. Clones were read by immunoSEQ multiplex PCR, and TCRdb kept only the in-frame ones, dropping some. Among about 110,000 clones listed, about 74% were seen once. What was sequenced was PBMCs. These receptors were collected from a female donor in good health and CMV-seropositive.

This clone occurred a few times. In DNA form, the CDR3 reads TGCGCCAGCAGTCGCCGGGACATAGACACAGATACGCAGTATTTT. This gives the protein CASSRRDIDTDTQYF. V usage is TRBV4-1 and J usage is TRBJ2-3; weak D call: TRBD1 (6 bases). The CDR3 is 15 residues long. With 6 bases removed from V and 2 bases from J, the gap between germline ends came to 15 bases. CDR1 MGHRA and CDR2 YSYEKL come from the germline V gene.

CDR3 sequence reads: CASSSTGGGDEQYF. CDR3 DNA: TGTGCCAGCTCAAGCACAGGGGGAGGCGACGAGCAGTACTTC. The rearrangement uses TRBV18 and TRBJ2-7; 8 bases fit TRBD1. CDR3 length equals 14 residues. Germline CDR1 is KGHSH and CDR2 is LQKENI. With 5 bases clipped from V and 5 bases from J, the junction kept 8 bases outside the gene matches. The complete variable domain, with remaining parts taken from reference TRBV18 and TRBJ2-7, reads NAGVMQNPRHLVRRRGQEARLRCSPMKGHSHVYWYRQLPEEGLKFMVYLQKENIIDESGMPKERFSAEFPKEGPSILRIQQVVRGDSAAYFCASSSTGGGDEQYFGPGTRLTVT.

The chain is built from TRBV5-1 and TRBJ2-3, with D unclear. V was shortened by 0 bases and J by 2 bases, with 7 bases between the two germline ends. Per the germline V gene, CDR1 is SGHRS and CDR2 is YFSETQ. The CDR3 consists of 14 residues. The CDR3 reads CASSLEGDTDTQYF. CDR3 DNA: TGCGCCAGCAGCTTGGAAGGAGACACAGATACGCAGTATTTT.

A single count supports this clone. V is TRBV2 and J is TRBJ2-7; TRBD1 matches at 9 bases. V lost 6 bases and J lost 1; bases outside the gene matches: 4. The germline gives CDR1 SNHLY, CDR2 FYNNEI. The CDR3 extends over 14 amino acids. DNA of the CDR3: TGTGCCAGCAGCAGGGGACAGGGATCCTACGAGCAGTACTTC. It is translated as CASSRGQGSYEQYF. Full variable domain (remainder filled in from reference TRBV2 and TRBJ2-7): EPEVTQTPSHQVTQMGQEVILRCVPISNHLYFYWYRQILGQKVEFLVSFYNNEISEKSEIFDDQFSVERPDGSNFTLKIRSTKLEDSAMYFCASSRGQGSYEQYFGPGTRLTVT.

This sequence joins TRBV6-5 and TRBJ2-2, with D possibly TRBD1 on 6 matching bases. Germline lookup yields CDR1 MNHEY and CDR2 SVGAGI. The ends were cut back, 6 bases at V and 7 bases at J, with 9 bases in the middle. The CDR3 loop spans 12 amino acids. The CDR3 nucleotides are TGTGCCAGCAGGTCAGGGGTCGGGGAGCTGTTTTTT. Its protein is CASRSGVGELFF.

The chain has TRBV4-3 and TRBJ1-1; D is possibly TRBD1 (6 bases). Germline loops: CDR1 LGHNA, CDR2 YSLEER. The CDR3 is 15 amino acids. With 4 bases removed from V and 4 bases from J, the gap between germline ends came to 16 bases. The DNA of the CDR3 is TGCGCCAGCAGCCGCCAAGGGCAGGGGAGCACTGAAGCTTTCTTT. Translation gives CASSRQGQGSTEAFF.

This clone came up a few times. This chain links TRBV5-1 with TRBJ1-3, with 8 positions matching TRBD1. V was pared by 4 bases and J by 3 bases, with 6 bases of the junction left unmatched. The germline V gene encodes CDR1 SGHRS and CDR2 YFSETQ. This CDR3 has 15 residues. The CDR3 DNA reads TGCGCCAGCAGCCTCCAGGGGGCAAATGGAAACACCATATATTTT. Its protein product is CASSLQGANGNTIYF.

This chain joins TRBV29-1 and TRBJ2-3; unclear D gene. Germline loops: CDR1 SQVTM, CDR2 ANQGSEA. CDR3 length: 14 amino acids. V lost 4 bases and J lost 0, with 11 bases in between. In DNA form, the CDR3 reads TGCAGCGTTGTCCTGGCGGAAAGCACAGATACGCAGTATTTT. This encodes CSVVLAESTDTQYF.